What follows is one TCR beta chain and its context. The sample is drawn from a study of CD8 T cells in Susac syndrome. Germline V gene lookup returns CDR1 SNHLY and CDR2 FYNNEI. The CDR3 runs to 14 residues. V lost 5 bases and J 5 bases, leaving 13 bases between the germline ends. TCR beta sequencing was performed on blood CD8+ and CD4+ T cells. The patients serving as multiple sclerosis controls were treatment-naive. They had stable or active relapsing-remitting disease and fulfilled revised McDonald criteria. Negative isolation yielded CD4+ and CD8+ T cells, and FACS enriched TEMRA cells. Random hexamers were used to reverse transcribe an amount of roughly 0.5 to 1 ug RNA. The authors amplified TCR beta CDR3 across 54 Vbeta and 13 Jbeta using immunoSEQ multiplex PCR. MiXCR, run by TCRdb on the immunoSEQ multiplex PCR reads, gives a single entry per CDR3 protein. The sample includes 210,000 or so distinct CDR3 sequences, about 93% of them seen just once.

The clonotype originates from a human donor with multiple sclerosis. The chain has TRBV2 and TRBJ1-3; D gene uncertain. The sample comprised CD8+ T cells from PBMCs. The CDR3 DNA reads TGTGCCAGCAGTAGCCTGGGAGCGAGAAACACCATATATTTT. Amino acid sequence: CASSSLGARNTIYF.